A selection of T cell receptor beta chains follows, all from one sample in a study of blood T cell repertoires in COVID-19. Using immunoSEQ multiplex PCR, the repertoire was profiled, and TCRdb retains in-frame clones only, with some absent. The sample records 320,000 or so clones, 80% to 90% being singletons. Sample: PBMCs or T cells enriched from blood (not recorded which). The receptor source for this set is a man in his thirties or forties who had recovered from COVID-19. CDR3s include the opening cysteine and the closing phenylalanine or tryptophan. The order of the fields is clone size, J gene, V gene, D gene, CDR3 DNA, CDR3 protein. The D gene is left open where the match is weak. The listing skips clone size in some rows; elsewhere it reads once, few, many or a size class.

NA,TRBJ1-1,TRBV30,NA,TGTGCCTGGAGTCCCGCAGGGACTGACGCTTTCTTT,CAWSPAGTDAFF
NA,TRBJ2-5,TRBV18,TRBD2,TGTGCCAGCTCACCAGCGGGGGGTCCCCAAGAGACCCAGTACTTC,CASSPAGGPQETQYF
NA,TRBJ2-7,TRBV5-1,NA,TGCGCCAGCAGCTTCGGGACCTACGAGCAGTACTTC,CASSFGTYEQYF
NA,TRBJ1-3,TRBV10-3,TRBD1,TGTGCCATCAGAGGGGGTGCAGGGGGCTCTGGAAACACCATATATTTT,CAIRGGAGGSGNTIYF
NA,TRBJ1-5,TRBV6-1,TRBD1,TGTGCCAGCAGTGAAGCGACAGGGTATCAGCCCCAGCATTTT,CASSEATGYQPQHF
once,TRBJ2-2,TRBV30,NA,TGTGCCTCCCAGGGTAGTCACACCGGGGAGCTGTTTTTT,CASQGSHTGELFF
NA,TRBJ1-6,TRBV5-1,NA,TGCGCCAGCAGCGGGACCGAGGGAGCAGGGGCCCTCCACTTT,CASSGTEGAGALHF
NA,TRBJ2-7,TRBV7-9,TRBD2,TGTGCCAGCAGCCCCCCCCGTGCGGGGGGCGCGGGCGAGCAGTACTTC,CASSPPRAGGAGEQYF
NA,TRBJ1-1,TRBV7-9,NA,TGTGCCAGCAGCTTAGTGCAGGGGATGGACACTGAAGCTTTCTTT,CASSLVQGMDTEAFF
NA,TRBJ2-7,TRBV4-1,TRBD1,TGCGCCAGCAGCCCGACAGGGGGTGGTTTCGGGGAATACGAGCAGTACTTC,CASSPTGGGFGEYEQYF
NA,TRBJ2-7,TRBV3-1/TRBV3-2,TRBD2,TGTGCCAGCAGCCAAGAGTTCGGCGGGGGGGCAGGGGAGCAGTACTTC,CASSQEFGGGAGEQYF
NA,TRBJ2-7,TRBV6-5,NA,TGTGCCAGCAGTTTTGAGACAGGACACGAGCAGTACTTC,CASSFETGHEQYF
NA,TRBJ2-1,TRBV12-3/TRBV12-4,NA,TGTGCCAGCAGTTTAGGGGGCTTTGAGCAGTTCTTC,CASSLGGFEQFF
NA,TRBJ1-1,TRBV6-6,TRBD1,TGTGCCAGCACCCCCGACAGGGTGACTGAAGCTTTCTTT,CASTPDRVTEAFF
NA,TRBJ2-7,TRBV4-1,NA,TGCGCCAGCAGCCAACCCAGGGCAGGGGATATCGGCGAGCAGTACTTC,CASSQPRAGDIGEQYF
NA,TRBJ2-5,TRBV7-9,TRBD2,TGTGCCAGCAGCCGTCTAGCGGGGGGCTCCGGGGAGACCCAGTACTTC,CASSRLAGGSGETQYF
NA,TRBJ2-5,TRBV4-1,TRBD1,TGCGCCAGCAGCCAAGCCTGGACAGGGGGCGCAGAGACCCAGTACTTC,CASSQAWTGGAETQYF
NA,TRBJ1-2,TRBV2,NA,TGTGCCAGCAGTGTGTCAGGGGACTATGGCTACACCTTC,CASSVSGDYGYTF
once,TRBJ2-5,TRBV29-1,NA,TGCAGCGTTGCCCCGGCGGCAGTACAAGAGACCCAGTACTTC,CSVAPAAVQETQYF
NA,TRBJ1-5,TRBV4-2,NA,TGTGCCAGCAGCCAAGGAGAAGGACACAATAGCAATCAGCCCCAGCATTTT,CASSQGEGHNSNQPQHF
NA,TRBJ2-7,TRBV27,TRBD2,TGTGCCAGCAGTTTCGGGGGGGCGGCCTACGAGCAGTACTTC,CASSFGGAAYEQYF
NA,TRBJ1-1,TRBV20-1,NA,TGCAGTGCTAGAGTAAACACTGAAGCTTTCTTT,CSARVNTEAFF
NA,TRBJ1-5,TRBV10-1,NA,TGCGCCAGCAGTGATGGGCAAGAAGTAAATCAGCCCCAGCATTTT,CASSDGQEVNQPQHF
NA,TRBJ1-4,TRBV6-6,NA,TGTGCCAGCAGTTTGGTACAGGACCCAGAAAAACTGTTTTTT,CASSLVQDPEKLFF
once,TRBJ2-3,TRBV5-1,NA,TGCGCCAGCAGCATCAGGACAATGCGGCAAGATACGCAGTATTTT,CASSIRTMRQDTQYF
NA,TRBJ2-5,TRBV7-9,NA,TGTGCCAGCAGCTTATCGTATGTAGAGACCCAGTACTTC,CASSLSYVETQYF
NA,TRBJ1-1,TRBV5-6,NA,TGTGCCAGCAGCTTGGCAGGGTTGTACACTGAAGCTTTCTTT,CASSLAGLYTEAFF
NA,TRBJ2-1,TRBV18,TRBD2,TGTGCCAGCTCACCCGGGGGGGCCGGTGAGCAGTTCTTC,CASSPGGAGEQFF
NA,TRBJ1-5,TRBV19,TRBD1,TGTGCCAGTTGGAAGGGACAGGGCCTGAATCAGCCCCAGCATTTT,CASWKGQGLNQPQHF
NA,TRBJ1-6,TRBV4-1,TRBD1,TGCGCCAGCAGCCAAGGAGGGGACAGTAATTCACCCCTCCACTTT,CASSQGGDSNSPLHF
NA,TRBJ2-1,TRBV19,TRBD2,TGTGCCAGTAGCATTAGCGGGGGGGCCACAAATGAGCAGTTCTTC,CASSISGGATNEQFF
few,TRBJ1-1,TRBV7-9,NA,TGTGCCAGCAGGGTGACGGGGAAAGCTTTCTTT,CASRVTGKAFF
NA,TRBJ1-3,TRBV7-6,TRBD1,TGTGCCAGCAGCTTCGGACAGGGGGTCTCTGGAAACACCATATATTTT,CASSFGQGVSGNTIYF
NA,TRBJ1-3,TRBV18,NA,TGTGCCAGCTCACCATTACAGAGCTCTGGAAACACCATATATTTT,CASSPLQSSGNTIYF
few,TRBJ2-7,TRBV6-1,NA,TGTGCCAGCAGTGAACGGTTCAGCCAGGACTACGAGCAGTACTTC,CASSERFSQDYEQYF
NA,TRBJ2-3,TRBV6-5,NA,TGTGCCAGCAAGGCTAGCAGGAGCACAGATACGCAGTATTTT,CASKASRSTDTQYF
NA,TRBJ1-2,TRBV3-1/TRBV3-2,TRBD1,TGTGCCAGCAGCCAGATAGACAGGGAACGAGGCTACACCTTC,CASSQIDRERGYTF
NA,TRBJ1-5,TRBV18,TRBD1,TGTGCCAGCTCACCATCGGACAGGGGACCCAATCAGCCCCAGCATTTT,CASSPSDRGPNQPQHF
NA,TRBJ1-5,TRBV6-5,NA,TGTGCCAGCAGAGCCAGGGGTGGTCAGCCCCAGCATTTT,CASRARGGQPQHF
NA,TRBJ2-5,TRBV4-2,TRBD2,TGTGCCAGCAGCCAACTATTACTAGCGGGGGAAGAGACCCAGTACTTC,CASSQLLLAGEETQYF
NA,TRBJ1-5,TRBV19,NA,TGTGCCAGTAGAGCCCTCCTCCAGGGCAGCAATCAGCCCCAGCATTTT,CASRALLQGSNQPQHF
NA,TRBJ2-3,TRBV27,TRBD2,TGTGCCAGCACCCTCCGGGGGCTTCTAGCGGGGACAGATACGCAGTATTTT,CASTLRGLLAGTDTQYF
NA,TRBJ2-7,TRBV9,NA,TGTGCCAGCAGCGTGCCAGCCTACGAGCAGTACTTC,CASSVPAYEQYF
NA,TRBJ2-1,TRBV10-3,NA,TGTGCCATCAGTGAAGGGAGATACAATGAGCAGTTCTTC,CAISEGRYNEQFF
NA,TRBJ2-1,TRBV27,NA,TGTGCCAGCAGTTTAATGGGTCCAGCGTCTCCCTCCTACAATGAGCAGTTCTTC,CASSLMGPASPSYNEQFF
NA,TRBJ1-1,TRBV5-1,NA,TGCGCCAGCAGCTTTAGGACAGTCACTGAAGCTTTCTTT,CASSFRTVTEAFF
NA,TRBJ1-1,TRBV7-9,NA,TGTGCCAGCAGCTTAGCAGGGGCAATAACTGAAGCTTTCTTT,CASSLAGAITEAFF
NA,TRBJ1-2,TRBV2,TRBD1,TGTGCCAGCAGTGTCCGGGACAGTTGGGGCTACACCTTC,CASSVRDSWGYTF
NA,TRBJ1-6,TRBV7-3,TRBD1,TGTGCCAGCAGCCCAGGGGGACAGGGATTGTCACCCCTCCACTTT,CASSPGGQGLSPLHF